The clone carrying this T cell receptor (beta chain) turned up a few times. Its antigen is currently unknown. TCRdb processed the RT-PCR reads anew with MiXCR; each CDR3 protein has one entry. The data show roughly 710,000 distinct CDR3 sequences, 14% seen once. This sample was included in a study of response to subunit inactivated influenza vaccine. CDR1 and CDR2 (germline): DFQATT, SNEGSKA (reference sequence). After removal of 3 bases from V and 1 base from J, the junction contained 6 bases not matched to a gene. The CDR3 runs to 14 residues. Overall study results and limits: Only a handful of new T cells, the authors suggested, are recruited with each seasonal influenza vaccination.

The J gene is TRBJ2-7, the V gene TRBV20-1, with 7 bases that match TRBD1. This receptor was taken from a man aged 45-60 years who received an inactivated influenza vaccine. The sample in question was PBMCs from blood, obtained roughly 15 days before vaccination. The CDR3 DNA reads as TGCAGTGCTAGTAACCCGGGACAGTCCTACGAGCAGTACTTC. Residues: CSASNPGQSYEQYF.